This TCR beta chain was captured in a study of blood T cell repertoires in COVID-19. Study context: Whether acute or convalescent, the COVID-19 samples came from the United States, Italy and Spain. PBMCs, B-cell-depleted T cells, or T cells provided the cDNA or gDNA that made up the material.

This clone was seen a few times. CDR3 length equals 13 residues. CDR1 SNHLY and CDR2 FYNNEI come from the germline V gene. The ends were cut back, 7 bases at V and 1 base at J, with 11 bases in the middle. As processed by the authors: Estimated nucleated cell counts came from reference gene primer amplification. TCRdb's table, derived via immunoSEQ multiplex PCR, lists solely in-frame clones and lacks some. The V and J calls and clone size are taken from that table; D and trimming were inferred from the DNA. The sample shows approximately 300,000 clones, roughly 88% of them seen only once. The sequencing input was peripheral blood. This chain links TRBV2 with TRBJ2-7; D unclear. The source is a woman between 50 and 59 years old with acute or convalescent COVID-19. In nucleotides, the CDR3 is TGTGCCAGCAAGTTTACTGAATCCTACGAGCAGTACTTC. Translating gives CASKFTESYEQYF.